This TCR beta chain is drawn from a study of CD8+CD57+ T cells in acquired aplastic anemia. Across the whole study: Sorted CD4+ and CD8+ cells gave an average of approximately 3 ug of DNA.

Trimming stripped 7 bases from V and 8 bases from J, with 23 bases between. The CDR3 extends over 15 amino acids. Per the germline V gene, CDR1 is LNHDA and CDR2 is SQIVND (reference sequence). This clonotype was counted at least ten times. CDR3 and TCR beta VDJ profiling relied on genomic DNA as the template. TCRdb reprocessed the reads via MiXCR and lists one record per CDR3 protein. The data hold about 130,000 distinct CDR3 sequences, with about 46% observed a single time. The clonotype comes from a human donor in good health, serving as a control. Sequencing was done on a sample of sorted CD4+, CD8+, or CD8+CD57+ T cells (not recorded which) from PBMCs. This chain joins TRBV19 and TRBJ1-1, with D uncertain. The CDR3 here is CASTSPGGSTREAFF. The CDR3 DNA follows: TGTGCCAGTACCTCCCCCGGCGGTTCCACGCGGGAAGCTTTCTTT.